These 23 T cell receptor beta chains were all obtained from the same sample, sequenced in a study of blood T cell repertoires in COVID-19. Data came from immunoSEQ multiplex PCR; TCRdb stores just in-frame clones and leaves some out. The repertoire holds 210,000 or so clones, with around 84% as singletons. Source material: peripheral blood. The receptors derive from a human donor in a cohort sampled during active COVID-19.

The chain links TRBV7-2 to TRBJ1-2; TRBD1 is a possible D gene (5 bases). The CDR3 extends over 13 amino acids. Germline CDR1 is SGHTA and CDR2 is FQGNSA. V gave up 4 bases and J gave up 4 bases, with 10 bases separating them. CDR3 in amino acids: CASSSGLGYGYTF. Written as DNA, the CDR3 is TGTGCCAGCAGCTCGGGACTGGGCTATGGCTACACCTTC.

This chain links TRBV5-1 with TRBJ1-2; a weak D match, TRBD1 (5 bases). The V and J ends lost 1 base and 8 bases respectively, with 12 bases between them. CDR1 is SGHRS, CDR2 YFSETQ, per germline. The CDR3 is 13 residues long. The CDR3 sequence is CASSLSREGGYTF. CDR3 sequence (DNA): TGCGCCAGCAGCTTGTCCAGGGAAGGGGGCTACACCTTC.

CDR3 region: CASSQNSATNEKLFF. CDR3 nucleotide sequence: TGTGCCAGCAGTCAAAACAGTGCAACTAATGAAAAACTGTTTTTT. V usage is TRBV5-4 and J usage is TRBJ1-4; D is uncertain. V was trimmed by 5 bases and J by 0 bases, leaving 11 bases between them. Germline assignment: CDR1 SGHNT and CDR2 YYREEE (reference sequence). The CDR3 spans 15 residues.

J is TRBJ2-1 and V is TRBV5-1, with 12 bases aligning to TRBD2. The CDR3 is 17 residues long. The germline gives CDR1 SGHRS, CDR2 YFSETQ. The V segment lost 3 bases and the J segment 5 bases; nucleotides outside the gene matches: 9. The CDR3 region has the DNA TGCGCCAGCAGCTGGAAATGGACTAGCGGGATCCACAATGAGCAGTTCTTC. Amino acids: CASSWKWTSGIHNEQFF.

The chain combines TRBV3-1 (or the pseudogene TRBV3-2) with TRBJ1-1, with a possible D match to TRBD1 (6 bases). Germline CDR1 LGHDT, CDR2 YNNKEL (reference sequence). V was cut by 5 bases and J by 1 base, with 11 bases left in between. CDR3 length: 14 amino acids. The chain's CDR3 is CASSKQGWNTEAFF. In DNA form, the CDR3 reads TGTGCCAGCAGCAAACAGGGATGGAACACTGAAGCTTTCTTT.

The chain recombines TRBV27 with TRBJ2-7; D possibly corresponds to TRBD2 (5 bases). Germline CDR1 is MNHEY and CDR2 is SMNVEV (reference sequence). V dropped 3 bases and J dropped 7 bases, with 10 bases sitting between them. CDR3 length: 12 amino acids. CDR3 sequence reads: CASSFLGGEQYF. The CDR3, as DNA: TGTGCCAGCAGTTTTTTGGGCGGGGAGCAGTACTTC.

V is TRBV18 and J is TRBJ1-1; no definite D call. CDR1 KGHSH and CDR2 LQKENI come from the germline V gene. The CDR3 contains 14 residues. The V gene lost 3 bases and the J gene lost 0 bases, with 8 bases spanning the gap. The CDR3: CASSPQSLNTEAFF. The DNA of the CDR3 is TGTGCCAGCTCACCGCAGTCCTTGAACACTGAAGCTTTCTTT. Based on the CDR3 plus reference TRBV18 and TRBJ1-1, the full variable domain is NAGVMQNPRHLVRRRGQEARLRCSPMKGHSHVYWYRQLPEEGLKFMVYLQKENIIDESGMPKERFSAEFPKEGPSILRIQQVVRGDSAAYFCASSPQSLNTEAFFGQGTRLTVV.

This clone came up once. This CDR3 is CASSGSGKRTYEQYV. CDR3 sequence (DNA): TGTGCCAGCAGCGGTTCAGGGAAGAGGACCTACGAGCAGTACGTC. The chain links TRBV7-3 to TRBJ2-7; a possible D gene is TRBD1 (5 bases). V gave up 5 bases and J gave up 2 bases, with 16 bases separating them. CDR3 length: 15 amino acids. CDR1 and CDR2 from the germline V gene are SGHTA and FQGTGA.

The V gene is TRBV7-6, the J gene TRBJ2-2, with TRBD1 matching 8 bases. Germline CDR1 reads SGHVS; CDR2 reads FNYEAQ. The V and J ends lost 1 base and 0 bases, in that order; junction bases with no gene match: 1. The CDR3 runs 16 residues. The CDR3 nucleotides read TGTGCCAGCAGCTTAGACAGGGGGTCGAACACCGGGGAGCTGTTTTTT. Encoded protein: CASSLDRGSNTGELFF.

The genes are TRBV12-3 or TRBV12-4 and TRBJ2-1, with TRBD2 as a possible D gene (6 bases). The CDR3 covers 13 residues. V gave up 4 bases and J gave up 7 bases, with 11 bases separating them. The CDR3 coding sequence is TGTGCCAGCAGTTCACTAGCTGGGAATGAGCAGTTCTTC. Protein product: CASSSLAGNEQFF.

The V gene is TRBV5-5, the J gene TRBJ2-7, with TRBD1 identical over 9 bases. Trimming took 4 bases from V and 2 from J; bases not matched to a gene: 1. The CDR3 spans 13 residues. Germline V gene data show CDR1 as SGHKS and CDR2 as YYEKEE (reference sequence). The CDR3: CASSRQGAYEQYV. The CDR3 nucleotides read TGTGCCAGCAGCCGACAGGGGGCCTACGAGCAGTACGTC.

The V gene is TRBV5-6, the J gene TRBJ2-7; a possible D gene is TRBD1 (6 bases). The germline V gene has CDR1 SGHDT and CDR2 YYEEEE. This CDR3 spans 14 amino acids. Trimming cost V 0 bases and J 5 bases, with 12 bases left between them. CDR3 sequence: CASSLGGGINEQYV. The CDR3 DNA reads as TGTGCCAGCAGCTTGGGAGGGGGTATCAACGAGCAGTACGTC.

The chain couples TRBV7-8 to TRBJ2-2; maybe TRBD2 (6 bases). The length of the CDR3 is 13 residues. Trimming shortened V by 4 bases and J by 9 bases, and 12 bases separated the two germline ends. Germline CDR1 reads SGHVS; CDR2 reads FQNEAQ. The CDR3 region has the DNA TGTGCCAGCAGCTGGGGGGTCAAAAGGGAGCTGTTTTTT. It specifies CASSWGVKRELFF. The variable domain in full, with the rest retrieved from reference TRBV7-8 and TRBJ2-2, is GAGVSQSPRYKVAKRGQDVALRCDPISGHVSLFWYQQALGQGPEFLTYFQNEAQLDKSGLPSDRFFAERPEGSVSTLKIQRTQQEDSAVYLCASSWGVKRELFFGEGSRLTVL.

The rearrangement uses TRBV5-5 and TRBJ1-2; 7 nucleotides agree with TRBD1. The trim removed 1 base at V and 2 bases at J, leaving 5 bases unmatched. The length of the CDR3 is 15 residues. The germline V gene has CDR1 SGHKS and CDR2 YYEKEE (reference sequence). CDR3 region: CASSLSARGNYGYTF. The CDR3, as DNA: TGTGCCAGCAGCTTGAGCGCCAGGGGGAACTATGGCTACACCTTC.

This sequence joins TRBV20-1 and TRBJ2-6; 7 bases are a match to TRBD1. The CDR3 consists of 15 residues. Germline V gene sequence: CDR1 DFQATT, CDR2 SNEGSKA (reference sequence). After removal of 3 bases from V and 2 bases from J, the junction contained 4 bases not matched to a gene. The CDR3 DNA sequence: TGCAGTGCTAGTAGGGGGCCTCCTGGGGCCAACGTCCTGACTTTC. It translates to CSASRGPPGANVLTF.

V gene TRBV28 combines with J gene TRBJ1-2; 7 bases are shared with TRBD1. There are 14 residues in the CDR3. Germline V CDR1 and CDR2: MDHEN, SYDVKM. V shed 5 bases, J shed 4 bases, and the junction held 7 bases outside the gene matches. The CDR3 reads CASSIGTEFYGYTF. The CDR3 region has the DNA TGTGCCAGCAGTATAGGGACAGAATTCTATGGCTACACCTTC.

This chain connects TRBV27 to TRBJ1-1; no definite D call. Looked up from germline, CDR1 is MNHEY and CDR2 is SMNVEV (reference sequence). CDR3 length: 15 amino acids. The germline V and J ends were trimmed by 5 bases and 2 bases, with 15 bases remaining between them. CDR3 in amino acids: CASSPTGGANTEAFF. CDR3 coding DNA: TGTGCCAGCAGTCCCACTGGCGGTGCCAACACTGAAGCTTTCTTT.

This chain links TRBV10-3 with TRBJ1-2; no firm D call. The CDR3 consists of 14 residues. CDR1 ENHRY and CDR2 SYGVKD come from the germline V gene. Trimming removed 9 bases at V and 1 base at J, with 15 bases between. The CDR3 nucleotides read TGTGCCATAAGGCCCCCCGGCGGTAACTATGGCTACACCTTC. It yields the protein CAIRPPGGNYGYTF.

V is TRBV25-1 and J is TRBJ1-2; 8 bases align to TRBD1. Germline values: CDR1 MGHDK, CDR2 SYGVNS. Germline trimming cut 5 bases from V and 7 bases from J; bases unmatched to any gene: 9. CDR3 length equals 14 residues. The CDR3 region has the DNA TGTGCCAGCAGTCCACAGGGGGTCCAAGGTGGCTACACCTTC. Translated, it gives CASSPQGVQGGYTF.

J is TRBJ1-1 and V is TRBV30; 11 bases line up with TRBD1. The CDR3 loop spans 14 amino acids. The germline V gene has CDR1 GTSNPN and CDR2 SVGIG (reference sequence). V lost 1 base and J lost 12; bases outside the gene matches: 10. CDR3 in amino acids: CAWSAGTGGPGTFF. DNA of the CDR3: TGTGCCTGGAGTGCCGGGACAGGGGGACCCGGGACTTTCTTT.

This rearrangement joins TRBV13 to TRBJ2-1, with 12 bases lining up with TRBD2. V gave up 1 base and J gave up 0 bases; unmatched junction bases: 7. The germline gives CDR1 PRHDT, CDR2 FYEKMQ (reference sequence). This CDR3 comprises 19 residues. CDR3 in DNA: TGTGCCAGCAGCTTAGCGAGAGGACTAGCGGGGAGCTCCTACAATGAGCAGTTCTTC. This translates into CASSLARGLAGSSYNEQFF.

This clone was seen just once. The chain links TRBV3-1 (or the pseudogene TRBV3-2) to TRBJ1-2; tentatively, D is TRBD1 (5 bases). V shed 4 bases and J shed 4 bases, with 13 bases lying between them. In germline, CDR1 is LGHDT, CDR2 YNNKEL (reference sequence). This CDR3 has 14 residues. The CDR3 DNA follows: TGTGCCAGCAGCCTTGGAGGGGACGTCTATGGCTACACCTTC. It translates to CASSLGGDVYGYTF.

This rearrangement joins TRBV3-1 (or the pseudogene TRBV3-2) to TRBJ2-1; 10 bases align to TRBD1. Germline-derived CDR1 and CDR2 are LGHDT and YNNKEL (reference sequence). This CDR3 spans 14 amino acids. Trimming at V came to 2 bases and at J to 10 bases, leaving 5 bases not matched to a gene. The CDR3 DNA is TGTGCCAGCAGCCAACCGGGACAGGGGATGGAGCAGTTCTTC. Translated, it gives CASSQPGQGMEQFF.